Shown below are 11 T cell receptor beta chains from a single sample sequenced in a study of cytomegalovirus exposure and HLA in healthy donors. PCR employed 60 Vbeta and 13 Jbeta primers. TCRdb keeps only in-frame clones here, not all; method: immunoSEQ multiplex PCR. The table has roughly 160,000 clones, 79% seen once. Specimen: PBMCs. The source of these receptors is a man aged 40-50 years in good health and CMV-seronegative.

The chain uses TRBV5-1 and TRBJ2-1; TRBD2 agrees at 8 bases. J lost 6 bases, V lost 4 bases, and 12 bases had no gene match. CDR3 length equals 16 residues. The germline gives CDR1 SGHRS, CDR2 YFSETQ. CDR3 coding DNA: TGCGCCAGCAGCCTGGGACTAGAGATCGCAAGCAATGAGCAGTTCTTC. The encoded protein is CASSLGLEIASNEQFF.

The chain employs TRBV6-6 and TRBJ1-5; 12 bases are a match to TRBD1. Germline values: CDR1 MNHNY, CDR2 SVGAGI (reference sequence). Trimming at V came to 6 bases and at J to 7 bases, leaving 7 bases not matched to a gene. CDR3 length: 15 residues. CDR3 DNA sequence: TGTGCCAGCAGGCCGGGACAGGGGGCTCGGCAGCCCCAGCATTTT. It is translated as CASRPGQGARQPQHF.

In its sample, this clone was seen a few times. The V and J genes are TRBV27 and TRBJ2-3; 11 bases are a match to TRBD2. With 5 bases clipped from V and 2 bases from J, the junction kept 9 bases outside the gene matches. From germline, CDR1 is MNHEY and CDR2 SMNVEV (reference sequence). The CDR3 is 17 amino acids. The CDR3 DNA reads TGTGCCAGCAGTCTCTTAGCGGGAGGGAGTCACACAGATACGCAGTATTTT. Encoded protein: CASSLLAGGSHTDTQYF.

As to this clone: Other DNA sequences of this sample code for an identical CDR3. The CDR3 nucleotides read TGTGCCAGTAGTAACACCGGACAGGGGCGTACTGAAGCTTTCTTT. This translates into CASSNTGQGRTEAFF. The chain joins TRBV19 to TRBJ1-1; 9 positions agree with TRBD1. The CDR3 is 15 amino acids. Germline V lookup: CDR1 LNHDA, CDR2 SQIVND (reference sequence). The V and J ends lost 4 bases and 5 bases, in that order; junction bases with no gene match: 8.

This rearrangement joins TRBV19 to TRBJ1-1, with D tentatively TRBD1 (5 bases). Germline V gene lookup returns CDR1 LNHDA and CDR2 SQIVND (reference sequence). Trimming took 3 bases from V and 3 from J, leaving 8 bases between them. The CDR3 consists of 13 residues. CDR3 DNA sequence: TGTGCCAGTAGTATGTGGGGGGACACTGAAGCTTTCTTT. It is translated as CASSMWGDTEAFF.

This sequence joins TRBV7-9 and TRBJ2-2; a weak D match, TRBD2 (5 bases). This CDR3 comprises 14 residues. Germline CDR1 and CDR2: SEHNR and FQNEAQ (reference sequence). Trimming left V 3 bases short and J 7 bases short, with 12 bases between. CDR3 sequence: CASSLTYEGGELFF. The CDR3 DNA sequence: TGTGCCAGCAGCTTGACATATGAGGGCGGGGAGCTGTTTTTT.

This chain links TRBV4-3 with TRBJ2-5; TRBD2 matches 10 bases. Looked up from germline, CDR1 is LGHNA and CDR2 is YSLEER. The junction had 9 bases not matched to a gene; V was cut back by 4 bases and J by 7 bases. The length of the CDR3 is 15 residues. CDR3 DNA: TGCGCCAGCAGCCGAACTAGCGGGAAGGACGTGACCCAGTACTTC. This translates into CASSRTSGKDVTQYF.

This clone was counted between two and nine times. This chain connects TRBV11-2 to TRBJ1-4; D gene uncertain. The CDR3 length is 12 residues. Trimming shortened V by 2 bases and J by 7 bases, and 5 bases separated the two germline ends. Germline assignment: CDR1 SGHAT and CDR2 FQNNGV. CDR3 nucleotides: TGTGCCAGCAGCTTACCTCGTGAAAAACTGTTTTTT. It is translated as CASSLPREKLFF. The full variable domain, in which reference TRBV11-2 and TRBJ1-4 provide the parts outside the CDR3, is EAGVAQSPRYKIIEKRQSVAFWCNPISGHATLYWYQQILGQGPKLLIQFQNNGVVDDSQLPKDRFSAERLKGVDSTLKIQPAKLEDSAVYLCASSLPREKLFFGSGTQLSVL.

CDR3 DNA sequence: TGTGCCATCGTCCCCCGGGGTAGATATGGCTACACCTTC. This sequence encodes CAIVPRGRYGYTF. The chain recombines TRBV28 with TRBJ1-2; D not certain. V was pared by 10 bases and J by 5 bases, with 17 bases between. The CDR3 runs 13 residues. Germline-derived CDR1 and CDR2 are MDHEN and SYDVKM.

The rearrangement uses TRBV6-5 and TRBJ1-1; D is unclear. The germline gives CDR1 MNHEY, CDR2 SVGAGI. Trimming took 5 bases from V and 1 from J, leaving 8 bases between them. CDR3 length: 13 residues. The CDR3 nucleotides are TGTGCCAGCAGTCGCGTCACGAACACTGAAGCTTTCTTT. Its translation is CASSRVTNTEAFF.

J is TRBJ2-5 and V is TRBV2; tentative D call: TRBD1 (6 bases). The V end lost 6 bases, the J end lost 2 bases, and 13 bases lay between the germline ends. CDR3 length: 14 residues. Germline CDR1 is SNHLY and CDR2 is FYNNEI. The CDR3 here is CASRRTALQETQYF. The CDR3 DNA sequence: TGTGCCAGCAGGAGGACAGCCCTACAAGAGACCCAGTACTTC.